The 32 T cell receptor beta chains below were found in one sample sequenced in a study of blood T cell repertoires in COVID-19. This table comes from immunoSEQ multiplex PCR, and its TCRdb copy is limited to in-frame clones, with some not included. Of about 270,000 clones detected, approximately 86% appear once; the ten largest clones hold around 2.4%. The sequencing input was PBMCs or T cells enriched from blood (not recorded which). The receptors stem from a woman under 30 who had recovered from COVID-19.

V and J are TRBV2 and TRBJ2-3, with 10 positions matching TRBD2. The ends lost 2 bases at V and 2 bases at J; junction bases unmatched: 4. The length of the CDR3 is 16 residues. Germline lookup yields CDR1 SNHLY and CDR2 FYNNEI. The CDR3: CASSERTSGHTDTQYF. The DNA for the CDR3 is TGTGCCAGCAGTGAACGGACTAGCGGACACACAGATACGCAGTATTTT.

The V and J genes are TRBV19 and TRBJ1-1; 7 bases fit TRBD1. Germline V gene data show CDR1 as LNHDA and CDR2 as SQIVND (reference sequence). V shed 3 bases and J 5 bases; nucleotides not matched to a gene: 9. CDR3 length equals 15 residues. CDR3 in amino acids: CASSIPPGGRTEAFF. In nucleotides, the CDR3 is TGTGCCAGTAGTATTCCGCCAGGGGGGCGAACTGAAGCTTTCTTT.

The gene calls are TRBV5-5 and TRBJ2-7, with D unclear. With 2 bases removed from V and 3 bases from J, the gap between germline ends came to 6 bases. This CDR3 spans 12 amino acids. Germline-derived CDR1 and CDR2 are SGHKS and YYEKEE (reference sequence). Written as DNA, the CDR3 is TGTGCCAGCAGCTTCGATAGCTACGAGCAGTACTTC. It codes for CASSFDSYEQYF. Based on the CDR3 plus reference TRBV5-5 and TRBJ2-7, the full variable domain is DAGVTQSPTHLIKTRGQQVTLRCSPISGHKSVSWYQQVLGQGPQFIFQYYEKEERGRGNFPDRFSARQFPNYSSELNVNALLLGDSALYLCASSFDSYEQYFGPGTRLTVT.

The chain has TRBV6-5 and TRBJ2-7; D gene ambiguous. CDR1 and CDR2 (germline): MNHEY, SVGAGI. The CDR3 length is 14 residues. V lost 0 bases and J 2 bases, leaving 8 bases between the germline ends. The CDR3 sequence is CASSYSPLTYEQYF. The CDR3, as DNA: TGTGCCAGCAGTTACTCCCCCCTAACCTACGAGCAGTACTTC.

This clone turned up a few times. The chain links TRBV25-1 to TRBJ1-5; D is uncertain. In germline, CDR1 is MGHDK, CDR2 SYGVNS. The V end was cut by 4 bases, the J end by 0 bases, with 10 bases between. The CDR3 runs 15 residues. CDR3 nucleotide sequence: TGTGCCAGCAGTGCTGGTCGGAGTAGCAATCAGCCCCAGCATTTT. Translation: CASSAGRSSNQPQHF.

This chain joins TRBV19 and TRBJ2-3; 16 nucleotides align to TRBD2. Trimming at V came to 4 bases and at J to 1 base, leaving 2 bases not matched to a gene. The germline gives CDR1 LNHDA, CDR2 SQIVND (reference sequence). The CDR3 contains 17 residues. The CDR3: CASSTGTSGRGTDTQYF. The CDR3 region has the DNA TGTGCCAGTAGTACCGGGACTAGCGGGAGGGGCACAGATACGCAGTATTTT. The entire variable domain, with the rest obtained from reference TRBV19 and TRBJ2-3, is as follows: DGGITQSPKYLFRKEGQNVTLSCEQNLNHDAMYWYRQDPGQGLRLIYYSQIVNDFQKGDIAEGYSVSREKKESFPLTVTSAQKNPTAFYLCASSTGTSGRGTDTQYFGPGTRLTVL.

This clone was seen more than once but under ten times. The gene calls are TRBV30 and TRBJ1-5; perhaps TRBD1 as D (6 bases). This CDR3 contains 15 residues. V was pared by 0 bases and J by 3 bases, with 12 bases between. CDR1 is GTSNPN, CDR2 SVGIG, per germline (reference sequence). CDR3 amino acids: CAWSVLSGVNQPQHF. For the CDR3, the DNA is TGTGCCTGGAGTGTACTATCAGGGGTCAATCAGCCCCAGCATTTT.

For this clone: An end of the junction differs from the germline gene, which may be a read error. The chain recombines TRBV7-9 with TRBJ1-1, with D unresolved. The CDR3 consists of 14 residues. Germline lookup yields CDR1 SEHNR and CDR2 FQNEAQ (reference sequence). The CDR3 here is CASNLILRNTEAFF. The CDR3 coding sequence is TGTGCCAGCAACTTAATTCTCAGGAACACTGAAGCTTTCTTT. Full variable domain (remainder filled in from reference TRBV7-9 and TRBJ1-1): DTGVSQNPRHKITKRGQNVTFRCDPISEHNRLYWYRQTLGQGPEFLTYFQNEAQLEKSRLLSDRFSAERPKGSFSTLEIQRTEQGDSAMYLCASNLILRNTEAFFGQGTRLTVV.

CDR3 loop: CASSQEPGIHTEAFF. The CDR3 DNA reads TGTGCCAGCAGCCAAGAGCCAGGAATACACACTGAAGCTTTCTTT. The chain is built from TRBV3-1 (or the pseudogene TRBV3-2) and TRBJ1-1; D not resolved. V was trimmed by 0 bases and J by 3 bases, leaving 11 bases between them. The CDR3 is 15 amino acids. Germline V lookup: CDR1 LGHDT, CDR2 YNNKEL (reference sequence).

The V and J genes are TRBV10-3 and TRBJ1-1, with D unresolved. V dropped 3 bases and J dropped 4 bases, with 6 bases sitting between them. This CDR3 region has 12 residues. Germline lookup yields CDR1 ENHRY and CDR2 SYGVKD. This CDR3 reads CAISEEGTEAFF. The CDR3 DNA reads as TGTGCCATCAGTGAAGAGGGCACTGAAGCTTTCTTT.

The rearrangement joins TRBV30 to TRBJ2-7; TRBD1 matches at 7 bases. Losses at the gene ends were 4 bases for V and 2 bases for J; bases not matched to a gene: 11. The germline V gene encodes CDR1 GTSNPN and CDR2 SVGIG (reference sequence). The CDR3 is made up of 15 amino acids. CDR3 sequence (DNA): TGTGCCTGGATTAGAGAGGGGGCCCCTACCTACGAGCAGTACTTC. Encoded protein: CAWIREGAPTYEQYF.

V usage is TRBV27 and J usage is TRBJ1-4, with D unresolved. Per germline, CDR1 MNHEY and CDR2 SMNVEV (reference sequence). The V end lost 6 bases, the J end lost 7 bases, and 12 bases lay between the germline ends. This CDR3 spans 13 amino acids. The DNA of the CDR3 is TGTGCCAGCAGCCTTTCATACGGTGAAAAACTGTTTTTT. Translating gives CASSLSYGEKLFF.

The chain has TRBV7-9 and TRBJ2-7, with 9 bases matching TRBD2. CDR1 is SEHNR, CDR2 FQNEAQ, per germline (reference sequence). This CDR3 region has 15 residues. V was pared by 7 bases and J by 3 bases, with 10 bases of the junction left unmatched. Written as DNA, the CDR3 is TGTGCCAGCAACCGACTAGCGGAACCCTACTACGAGCAGTACTTC. This encodes CASNRLAEPYYEQYF.

The chain couples TRBV28 to TRBJ1-5, with D hard to call. The CDR3 length is 11 residues. V dropped 5 bases and J dropped 7 bases, with 6 bases sitting between them. Germline V gene data show CDR1 as MDHEN and CDR2 as SYDVKM. CDR3 loop: CASSQRQPQHF. The DNA of the CDR3 is TGTGCCAGCAGTCAGAGGCAGCCCCAGCATTTT.

This chain links TRBV19 with TRBJ1-1; possible D gene TRBD1, 6 bases. The germline CDR1 and CDR2 sequences are LNHDA and SQIVND (reference sequence). The CDR3 covers 18 residues. With 4 bases removed from V and 3 bases from J, the gap between germline ends came to 24 bases. The CDR3 loop reads CASSRFPTGRTFDTEAFF. The CDR3 region has the DNA TGTGCCAGTAGTAGATTCCCGACAGGACGGACGTTTGACACTGAAGCTTTCTTT.

The chain combines TRBV27 with TRBJ2-3, with 10 bases that match TRBD1. This CDR3 contains 15 residues. Germline values: CDR1 MNHEY, CDR2 SMNVEV (reference sequence). V shed 2 bases and J 3 bases; nucleotides not matched to a gene: 2. The CDR3 loop reads CASSLGTGATDTQYF. The CDR3 DNA sequence: TGTGCCAGCAGTTTAGGGACAGGGGCGACAGATACGCAGTATTTT.

V and J are TRBV3-1 (or the pseudogene TRBV3-2) and TRBJ1-2, with D uncertain. In germline, CDR1 is LGHDT, CDR2 YNNKEL (reference sequence). The CDR3 contains 14 residues. Trimming left V 1 base short and J 1 base short, with 7 bases between. CDR3 residues: CASSQVSVNYGYTF. CDR3 nucleotide sequence: TGTGCCAGCAGCCAAGTTTCAGTTAACTATGGCTACACCTTC.

V is TRBV27 and J is TRBJ1-6; D gene ambiguous. This CDR3 is built from 15 residues. In germline, CDR1 is MNHEY, CDR2 SMNVEV (reference sequence). V was shortened by 1 base and J by 7 bases, with 11 bases between the two germline ends. In DNA form, the CDR3 reads TGTGCCAGCAGTTTATTGGGCGAATGGAATTCACCCCTCCACTTT. It encodes CASSLLGEWNSPLHF.

V gene TRBV6-5 combines with J gene TRBJ1-2; perhaps TRBD1 as D (5 bases). The V end was cut by 5 bases, the J end by 4 bases, with 11 bases between. Germline assignment: CDR1 MNHEY and CDR2 SVGAGI. The CDR3 is 13 residues long. Here the CDR3 reads CASSPVGGYGYTF. The DNA for the CDR3 is TGTGCCAGCAGTCCCGTGGGGGGCTATGGCTACACCTTC.

The V and J genes are TRBV11-2 and TRBJ2-1; 7 nucleotides align to TRBD1. V trimming: 6 bases; J trimming: 6 bases; junction bases outside the gene matches: 8. Germline-derived CDR1 and CDR2 are SGHAT and FQNNGV. This CDR3 has 14 amino acids. The CDR3 sequence is CASRTIGTVNEQFF. The CDR3 DNA reads TGTGCCAGCAGAACAATCGGGACAGTCAATGAGCAGTTCTTC.

This clone has just one count. The chain uses TRBV14 and TRBJ1-6, with 7 bases that match TRBD1. CDR1 is SGHDN and CDR2 is FVKESK in the germline V gene. Losses at the gene ends were 0 bases for V and 7 bases for J; bases not matched to a gene: 6. The CDR3 runs to 16 residues. DNA of the CDR3: TGTGCCAGCAGCCAAGATCTTGTGGACAGGAATTCACCCCTCCACTTT. Translation gives CASSQDLVDRNSPLHF.

The chain joins TRBV5-1 to TRBJ2-5; unclear D gene. V gave up 0 bases and J gave up 4 bases, with 13 bases separating them. Germline loops: CDR1 SGHRS, CDR2 YFSETQ. CDR3 length: 15 residues. The DNA for the CDR3 is TGCGCCAGCAGCTTGGCTGCGGTAAAAGCAGAGACCCAGTACTTC. This gives the protein CASSLAAVKAETQYF. Variable domain in full (rest from reference TRBV5-1 and TRBJ2-5): KAGVTQTPRYLIKTRGQQVTLSCSPISGHRSVSWYQQTPGQGLQFLFEYFSETQRNKGNFPGRFSGRQFSNSRSEMNVSTLELGDSALYLCASSLAAVKAETQYFGPGTRLLVL.

The V call is TRBV27, the J call TRBJ2-1, with 10 bases matching TRBD2. The CDR3 covers 15 residues. Germline lookup yields CDR1 MNHEY and CDR2 SMNVEV (reference sequence). V dropped 2 bases and J dropped 5; count of bases not matched to a gene: 3. The CDR3 nucleotides are TGTGCCAGCAGTTTAGGACTAGCGGAACACAATGAGCAGTTCTTC. Protein: CASSLGLAEHNEQFF.

The chain couples TRBV18 to TRBJ1-1, with TRBD1 matching over 7 bases. The V gene's germline CDR1 is KGHSH and CDR2 LQKENI. CDR3 length: 14 residues. J lost 2 bases, V lost 4 bases, and 4 bases had no gene match. The CDR3, as DNA: TGTGCCAGCTCACTGGGGACAGATAACACTGAAGCTTTCTTT. Its protein product is CASSLGTDNTEAFF.

The chain employs TRBV14 and TRBJ2-5; weak D call: TRBD2 (7 bases). The DNA end favors TRBJ2-7, so the J call may be wrong. Germline V lookup: CDR1 SGHDN, CDR2 FVKESK. This CDR3 spans 14 amino acids. CDR3: CASSQAGGHYEQYF. CDR3 sequence (DNA): TGTGCCAGCAGCCAAGCGGGGGGCCACTACGAGCAGTACTTC.

This clone was counted ten times or more. The J gene is TRBJ2-7, the V gene TRBV11-1; D uncertain. The CDR3 runs 14 residues. V was cut by 3 bases and J by 3 bases, with 12 bases left in between. CDR1 is SGHAT, CDR2 FQDESV, per germline (reference sequence). Written as DNA, the CDR3 is TGTGCCAGCAGCTTGGTACCCGAGCACTACGAGCAGTACTTC. Translation: CASSLVPEHYEQYF.

This clone was observed a handful of times. The rearrangement links TRBV27 to TRBJ2-7; 7 nucleotides match TRBD1. V trimming: 3 bases; J trimming: 2 bases; junction bases outside the gene matches: 7. The CDR3 runs 15 residues. The germline gives CDR1 MNHEY, CDR2 SMNVEV (reference sequence). CDR3 coding DNA: TGTGCCAGCAGTTTTTTGGACAGGTCCCCCTACGAGCAGTACTTC. Residues: CASSFLDRSPYEQYF.

The chain recombines TRBV13 with TRBJ2-7; possibly TRBD2 for D (6 bases). V shed 5 bases and J shed 4 bases, with 15 bases lying between them. Germline CDR1 is PRHDT and CDR2 is FYEKMQ (reference sequence). This CDR3 is built from 14 residues. This CDR3 is CASSPTGVKYEQYF. DNA for the CDR3: TGTGCCAGCAGCCCTACGGGAGTAAAATACGAGCAGTACTTC.

The V and J genes are TRBV28 and TRBJ2-1, with 10 bases lining up with TRBD2. Losses at the gene ends were 6 bases for V and 10 bases for J; bases not matched to a gene: 12. The CDR3 sequence is 15 residues long. The germline gives CDR1 MDHEN, CDR2 SYDVKM. The CDR3 DNA reads TGTGCCAGCAGGGAAGCGGGAGGGCCGCTTAGGGAGCAGTTCTTC. Protein product: CASREAGGPLREQFF.

The V and J genes are TRBV10-3 and TRBJ2-3; possibly TRBD1 for D (6 bases). Germline-derived CDR1 and CDR2 are ENHRY and SYGVKD. V shed 11 bases and J shed 0 bases, with 21 bases lying between them. CDR3 length: 16 residues. The CDR3 spells CASIGGGLTSTDTQYF. The CDR3 nucleotides are TGTGCCTCCATTGGGGGCGGGCTTACTAGCACAGATACGCAGTATTTT.

A single count supports this clone. The chain combines TRBV2 with TRBJ1-1; D is unresolved. V gave up 1 base and J gave up 6 bases, with 12 bases separating them. From germline, CDR1 is SNHLY and CDR2 FYNNEI. The CDR3 loop spans 14 amino acids. The CDR3, as DNA: TGTGCCAGCAGTGAAGGACATGAGTACGCTGAAGCTTTCTTT. Translation gives CASSEGHEYAEAFF.

This chain uses TRBV7-2 with TRBJ1-1; possible D gene TRBD1, 6 bases. V gave up 5 bases and J gave up 0 bases, with 10 bases separating them. Looked up from germline, CDR1 is SGHTA and CDR2 is FQGNSA. CDR3 size: 14 residues. The CDR3, as DNA: TGTGCCAGCAGCATTCCAGGGGTGAACACTGAAGCTTTCTTT. Protein sequence: CASSIPGVNTEAFF.